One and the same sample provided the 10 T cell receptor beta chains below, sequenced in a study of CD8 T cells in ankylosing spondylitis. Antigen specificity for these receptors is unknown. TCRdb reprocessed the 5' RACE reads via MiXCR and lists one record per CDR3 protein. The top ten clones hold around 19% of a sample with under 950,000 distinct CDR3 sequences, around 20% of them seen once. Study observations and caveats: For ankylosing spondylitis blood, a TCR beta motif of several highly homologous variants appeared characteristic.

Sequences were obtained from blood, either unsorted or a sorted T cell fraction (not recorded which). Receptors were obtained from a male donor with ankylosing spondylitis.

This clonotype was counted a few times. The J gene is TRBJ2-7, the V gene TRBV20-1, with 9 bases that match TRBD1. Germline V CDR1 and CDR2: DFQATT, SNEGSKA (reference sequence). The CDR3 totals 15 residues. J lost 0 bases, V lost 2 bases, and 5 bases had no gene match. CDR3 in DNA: TGCAGTGCTAGAAGGACAGGGGACGGCTCCTACGAGCAGTACTTC. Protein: CSARRTGDGSYEQYF.

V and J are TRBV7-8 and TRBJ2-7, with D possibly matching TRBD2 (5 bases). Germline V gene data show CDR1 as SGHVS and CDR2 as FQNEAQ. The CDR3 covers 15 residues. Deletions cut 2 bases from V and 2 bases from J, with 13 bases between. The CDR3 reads CASSLSAVGTYEQYF. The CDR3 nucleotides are TGTGCCAGCAGCTTATCAGCGGTAGGGACCTACGAGCAGTACTTC. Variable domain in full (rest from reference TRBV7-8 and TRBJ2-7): GAGVSQSPRYKVAKRGQDVALRCDPISGHVSLFWYQQALGQGPEFLTYFQNEAQLDKSGLPSDRFFAERPEGSVSTLKIQRTQQEDSAVYLCASSLSAVGTYEQYFGPGTRLTVT.

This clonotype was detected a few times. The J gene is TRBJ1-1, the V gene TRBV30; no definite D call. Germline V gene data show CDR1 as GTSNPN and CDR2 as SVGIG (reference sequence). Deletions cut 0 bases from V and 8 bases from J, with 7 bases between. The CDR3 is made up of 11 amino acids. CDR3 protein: CAWSVLQEAFF. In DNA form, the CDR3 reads TGTGCCTGGAGTGTATTACAGGAAGCTTTCTTT. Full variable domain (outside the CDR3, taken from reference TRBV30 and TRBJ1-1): SQTIHQWPATLVQPVGSPLSLECTVEGTSNPNLYWYRQAAGRGLQLLFYSVGIGQISSEVPQNLSASRPQDRQFILSSKKLLLSDSGFYLCAWSVLQEAFFGQGTRLTVV.

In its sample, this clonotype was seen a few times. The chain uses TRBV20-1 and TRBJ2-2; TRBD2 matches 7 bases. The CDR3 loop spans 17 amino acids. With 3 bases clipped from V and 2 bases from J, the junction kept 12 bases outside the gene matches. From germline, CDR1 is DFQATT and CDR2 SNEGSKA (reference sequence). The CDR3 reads CSARGLERDLNTGELFF. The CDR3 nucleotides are TGCAGTGCTAGGGGCCTTGAGCGGGACCTCAACACCGGGGAGCTGTTTTTT.

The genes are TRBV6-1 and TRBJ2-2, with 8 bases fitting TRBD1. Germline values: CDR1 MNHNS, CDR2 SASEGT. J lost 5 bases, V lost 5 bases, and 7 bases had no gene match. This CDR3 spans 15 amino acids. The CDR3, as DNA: TGTGCCAGCAGTAATAGACAGGGGCGAACCGGGGAGCTGTTTTTT. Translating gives CASSNRQGRTGELFF.

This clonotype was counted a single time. As DNA, the CDR3 is TGTGCCACCAGCAGGGCAGGGGTTCCGGACGAGCAGTACTTC. Translated, it gives CATSRAGVPDEQYF. The rearrangement joins TRBV15 to TRBJ2-7, with a possible D match to TRBD1 (6 bases). The CDR3 runs to 14 residues. The V gene's germline CDR1 is LNHNV and CDR2 YYDKDF (reference sequence). The V end lost 3 bases, the J end lost 5 bases, and 14 bases lay between the germline ends. Drawing the rest from reference TRBV15 and TRBJ2-7, the complete variable domain is DAMVIQNPRYQVTQFGKPVTLSCSQTLNHNVMYWYQQKSSQAPKLLFHYYDKDFNNEADTPDNFQSRRPNTSFCFLDIRSPGLGDTAMYLCATSRAGVPDEQYFGPGTRLTVT.

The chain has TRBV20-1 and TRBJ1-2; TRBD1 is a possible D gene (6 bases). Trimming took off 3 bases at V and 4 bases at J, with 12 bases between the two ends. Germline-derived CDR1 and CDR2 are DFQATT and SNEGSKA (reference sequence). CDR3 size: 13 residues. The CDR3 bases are TGCAGTGCTAGTGGGGAACAGGGCTATGGCTACACCTTC. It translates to CSASGEQGYGYTF.

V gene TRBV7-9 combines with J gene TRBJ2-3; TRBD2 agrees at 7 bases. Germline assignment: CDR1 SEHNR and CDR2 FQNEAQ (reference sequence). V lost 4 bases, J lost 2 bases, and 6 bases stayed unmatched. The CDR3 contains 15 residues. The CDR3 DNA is TGTGCCAGCAGCTCGAGAGCGGGAAACACAGATACGCAGTATTTT. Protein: CASSSRAGNTDTQYF.

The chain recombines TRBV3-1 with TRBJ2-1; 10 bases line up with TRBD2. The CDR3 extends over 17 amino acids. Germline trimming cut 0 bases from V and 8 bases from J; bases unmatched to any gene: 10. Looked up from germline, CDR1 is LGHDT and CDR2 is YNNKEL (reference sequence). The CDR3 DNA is TGTGCCAGCAGCCAAGAGCTAGCGGGGGCCCTAATGGATGAGCAGTTCTTC. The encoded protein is CASSQELAGALMDEQFF.

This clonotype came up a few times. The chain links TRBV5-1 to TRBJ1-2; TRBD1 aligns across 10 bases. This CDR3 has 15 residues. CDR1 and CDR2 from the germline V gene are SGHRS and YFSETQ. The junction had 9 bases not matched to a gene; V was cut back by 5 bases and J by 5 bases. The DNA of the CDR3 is TGCGCCAGCAGTTACCGGGACAGGGGACTGTATGGCTACACCTTC. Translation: CASSYRDRGLYGYTF.